This T cell receptor (beta chain) was sequenced in a study of molecular identifiers for immune sequencing clone quantification. Across the whole study: Five portions were made in replicates from RNA of roughly 20,000 or 100,000 naive CD8 cells, and four underwent sequencing. Whole-study findings and limits: Clones carrying above 20 RNA copies accounted for over 99% of effector molecules, under 1% in naive cells.

Based on a CD8+CD4-CCR7+CD45RA+ profile, naive CD8 T cells were sorted. TCRdb used MiXCR to reprocess the PCR reads, holding one entry per CDR3 protein. The data show around 470,000 distinct CDR3 sequences, with roughly a fifth seen just once and under 0.85% held by the top ten. Trimming cost V 2 bases and J 1 base, with 16 bases left between them. This CDR3 is built from 17 residues. From germline, CDR1 is SEHNR and CDR2 FQNEAQ (reference sequence). As concerns this clonotype: Its antigen remains unknown.

The specimen sequenced was naive CD8+ T cells from blood, with Jurkat cell RNA spiked in. Subset denoted: FACS-sorted CD8+CD4-CCR7+CD45RA+ naive T cells. The TCR sequence derives from a human donor in good health. Some libraries in this study had Jurkat cell RNA spiked in. This chain links TRBV7-9 with TRBJ2-3; no reliable D call. The CDR3 DNA follows: TGTGCCAGCAGCTTACAGTCTGGGCGGACCCGCACAGATACGCAGTATTTT. Translated, it gives CASSLQSGRTRTDTQYF.